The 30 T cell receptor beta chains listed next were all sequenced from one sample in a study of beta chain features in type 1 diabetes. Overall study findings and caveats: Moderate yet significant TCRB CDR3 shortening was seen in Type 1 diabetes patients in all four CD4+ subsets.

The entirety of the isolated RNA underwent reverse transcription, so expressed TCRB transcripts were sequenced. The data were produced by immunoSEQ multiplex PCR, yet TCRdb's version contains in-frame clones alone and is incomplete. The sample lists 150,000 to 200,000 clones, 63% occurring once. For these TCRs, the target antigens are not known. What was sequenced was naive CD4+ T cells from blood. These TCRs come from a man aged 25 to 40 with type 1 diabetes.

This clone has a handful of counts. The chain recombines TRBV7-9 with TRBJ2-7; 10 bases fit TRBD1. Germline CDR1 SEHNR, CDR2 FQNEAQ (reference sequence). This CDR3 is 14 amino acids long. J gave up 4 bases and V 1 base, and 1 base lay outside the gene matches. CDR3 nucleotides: TGTGCCAGCAGCTTAGGACAGGGGGCTTACGAGCAGTACTTC. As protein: CASSLGQGAYEQYF.

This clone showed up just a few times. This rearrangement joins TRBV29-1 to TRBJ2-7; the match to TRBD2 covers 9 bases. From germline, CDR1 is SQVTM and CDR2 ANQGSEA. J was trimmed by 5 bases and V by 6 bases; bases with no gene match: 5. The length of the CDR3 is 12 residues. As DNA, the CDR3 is TGCAGCGTCATAGCGGGGGCCGACGAGCAGTACTTC. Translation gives CSVIAGADEQYF.

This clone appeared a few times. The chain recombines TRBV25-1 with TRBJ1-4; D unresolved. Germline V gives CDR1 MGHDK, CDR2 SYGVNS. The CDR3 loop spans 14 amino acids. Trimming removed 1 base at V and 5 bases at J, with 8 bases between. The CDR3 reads CASSESSDNEKLFF. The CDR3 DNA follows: TGTGCCAGCAGTGAATCGTCAGACAATGAAAAACTGTTTTTT.

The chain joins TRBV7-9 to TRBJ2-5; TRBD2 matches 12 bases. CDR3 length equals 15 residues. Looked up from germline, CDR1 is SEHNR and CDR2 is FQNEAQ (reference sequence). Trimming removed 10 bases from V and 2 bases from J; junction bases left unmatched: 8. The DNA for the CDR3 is TGTGCCACCCTAGGACTAGCGGGGCTTCAAGAGACCCAGTACTTC. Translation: CATLGLAGLQETQYF.

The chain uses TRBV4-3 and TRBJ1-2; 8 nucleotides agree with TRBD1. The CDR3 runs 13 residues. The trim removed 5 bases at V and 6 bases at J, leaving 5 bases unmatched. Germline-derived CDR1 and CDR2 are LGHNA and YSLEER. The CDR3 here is CASSRVDRDGYTF. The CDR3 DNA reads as TGCGCCAGCAGCAGAGTGGACAGGGATGGCTACACCTTC.

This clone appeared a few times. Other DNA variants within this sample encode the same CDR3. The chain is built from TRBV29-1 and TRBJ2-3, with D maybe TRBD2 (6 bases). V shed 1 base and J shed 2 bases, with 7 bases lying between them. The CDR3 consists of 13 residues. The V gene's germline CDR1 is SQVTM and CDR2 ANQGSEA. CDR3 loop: CSVEVGLTDTQYF. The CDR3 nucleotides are TGCAGCGTTGAAGTGGGACTCACAGATACGCAGTATTTT.

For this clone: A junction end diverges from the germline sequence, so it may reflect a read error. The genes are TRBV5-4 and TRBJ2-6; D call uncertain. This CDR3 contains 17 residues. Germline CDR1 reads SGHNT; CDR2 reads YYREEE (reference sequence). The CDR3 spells CASRLGNRGSGANVLTF. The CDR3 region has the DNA TGTGCCAGCAGATTGGGAAACAGAGGCTCTGGGGCCAACGTCCTGACTTTC.

The CDR3 sequence: CAIRRTGAKNIQYF. In DNA, the CDR3 is TGTGCCATCAGAAGGACGGGAGCTAAAAACATTCAGTACTTC. The chain has TRBV2 and TRBJ2-4, with D possibly matching TRBD2 (6 bases). CDR1 is SNHLY and CDR2 is FYNNEI in the germline V gene. The CDR3 extends over 14 amino acids. Trimming removed 10 bases from V and 4 bases from J, with 17 bases in between.

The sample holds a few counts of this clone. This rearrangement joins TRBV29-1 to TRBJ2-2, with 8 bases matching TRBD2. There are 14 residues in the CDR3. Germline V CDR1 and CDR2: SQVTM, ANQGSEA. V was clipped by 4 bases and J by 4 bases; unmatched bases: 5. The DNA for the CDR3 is TGCAGCGTTGTAGCGGGGCAGGGCACCGGGGAGCTGTTTTTT. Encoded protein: CSVVAGQGTGELFF.

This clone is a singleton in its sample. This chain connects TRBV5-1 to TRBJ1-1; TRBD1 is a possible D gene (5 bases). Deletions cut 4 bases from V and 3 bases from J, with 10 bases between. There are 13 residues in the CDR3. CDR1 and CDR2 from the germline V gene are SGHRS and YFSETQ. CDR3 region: CASSGGIHTEAFF. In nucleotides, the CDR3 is TGCGCCAGCAGCGGGGGAATACACACTGAAGCTTTCTTT. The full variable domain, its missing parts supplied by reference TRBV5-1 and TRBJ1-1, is KAGVTQTPRYLIKTRGQQVTLSCSPISGHRSVSWYQQTPGQGLQFLFEYFSETQRNKGNFPGRFSGRQFSNSRSEMNVSTLELGDSALYLCASSGGIHTEAFFGQGTRLTVV.

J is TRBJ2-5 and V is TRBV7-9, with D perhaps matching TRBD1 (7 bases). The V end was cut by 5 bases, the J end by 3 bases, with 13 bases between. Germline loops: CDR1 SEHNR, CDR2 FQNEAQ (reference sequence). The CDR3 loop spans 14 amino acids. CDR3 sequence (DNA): TGTGCCAGCAGCCCCAGGGGGGCCGAAGAGACCCAGTACTTC. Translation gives CASSPRGAEETQYF.

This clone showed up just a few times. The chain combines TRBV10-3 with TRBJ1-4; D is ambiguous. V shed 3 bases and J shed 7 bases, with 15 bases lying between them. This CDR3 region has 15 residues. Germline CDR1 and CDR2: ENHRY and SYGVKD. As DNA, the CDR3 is TGTGCCATCAGTGAAGATGCGGGATTTGTTGAAAAACTGTTTTTT. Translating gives CAISEDAGFVEKLFF.

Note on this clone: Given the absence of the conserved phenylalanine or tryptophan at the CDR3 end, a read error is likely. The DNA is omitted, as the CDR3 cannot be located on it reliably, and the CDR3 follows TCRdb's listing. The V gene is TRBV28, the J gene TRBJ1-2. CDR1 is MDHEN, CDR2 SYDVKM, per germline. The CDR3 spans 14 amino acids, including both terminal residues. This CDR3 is CASSLPDSPYTIYS.

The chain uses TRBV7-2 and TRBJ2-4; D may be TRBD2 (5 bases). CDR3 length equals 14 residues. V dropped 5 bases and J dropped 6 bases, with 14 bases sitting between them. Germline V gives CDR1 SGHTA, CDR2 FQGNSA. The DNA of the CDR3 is TGTGCCAGCAGCCAACTAGATTCTAGAAACATTCAGTACTTC. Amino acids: CASSQLDSRNIQYF.

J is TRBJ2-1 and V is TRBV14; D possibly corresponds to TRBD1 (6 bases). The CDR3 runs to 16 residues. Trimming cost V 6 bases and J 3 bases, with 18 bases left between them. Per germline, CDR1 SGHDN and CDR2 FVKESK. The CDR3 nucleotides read TGTGCCAGCAGTAACAGGGCGAAAACCGGCTACAATGAGCAGTTCTTC. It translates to CASSNRAKTGYNEQFF.

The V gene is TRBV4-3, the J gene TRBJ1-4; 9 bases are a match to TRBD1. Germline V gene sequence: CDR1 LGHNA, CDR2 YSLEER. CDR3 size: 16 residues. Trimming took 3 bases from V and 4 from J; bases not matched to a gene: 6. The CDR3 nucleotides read TGCGCCAGCAGCCATCAGAGACAGGGGGGTAATGAAAAACTGTTTTTT. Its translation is CASSHQRQGGNEKLFF.

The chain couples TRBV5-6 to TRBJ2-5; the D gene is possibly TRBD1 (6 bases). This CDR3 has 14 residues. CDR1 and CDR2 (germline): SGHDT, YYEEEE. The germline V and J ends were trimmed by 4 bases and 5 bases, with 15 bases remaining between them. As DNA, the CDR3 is TGTGCCAGCAGCACCGGACAGCCGCTGGAGACCCAGTACTTC. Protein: CASSTGQPLETQYF.

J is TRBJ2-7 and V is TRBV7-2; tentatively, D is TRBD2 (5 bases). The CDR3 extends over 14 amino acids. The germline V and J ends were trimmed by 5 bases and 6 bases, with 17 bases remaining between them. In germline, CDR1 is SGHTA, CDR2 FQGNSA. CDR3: CASSESPGSFEQYF. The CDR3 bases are TGTGCCAGCAGCGAATCGCCGGGGAGCTTCGAGCAGTACTTC.

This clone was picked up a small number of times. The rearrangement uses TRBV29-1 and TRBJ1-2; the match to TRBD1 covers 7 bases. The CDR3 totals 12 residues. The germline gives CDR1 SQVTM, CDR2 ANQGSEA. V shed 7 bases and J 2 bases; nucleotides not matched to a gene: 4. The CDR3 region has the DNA TGCAGCGGAGAGGACAGGAACTATGGCTACACCTTC. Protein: CSGEDRNYGYTF.

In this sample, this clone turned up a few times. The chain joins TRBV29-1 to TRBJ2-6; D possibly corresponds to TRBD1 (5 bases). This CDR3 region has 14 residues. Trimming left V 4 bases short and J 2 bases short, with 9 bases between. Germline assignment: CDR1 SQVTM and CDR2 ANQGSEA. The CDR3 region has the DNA TGCAGCGTTGGGGGCCCGGCTGGGGCCAACGTCCTGACTTTC. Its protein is CSVGGPAGANVLTF.

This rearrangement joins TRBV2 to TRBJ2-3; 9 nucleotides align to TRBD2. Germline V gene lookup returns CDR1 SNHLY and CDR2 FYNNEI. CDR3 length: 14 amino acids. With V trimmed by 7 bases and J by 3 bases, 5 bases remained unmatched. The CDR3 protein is CASNGGGATDTQYF. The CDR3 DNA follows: TGTGCCAGCAATGGCGGGGGGGCGACAGATACGCAGTATTTT.

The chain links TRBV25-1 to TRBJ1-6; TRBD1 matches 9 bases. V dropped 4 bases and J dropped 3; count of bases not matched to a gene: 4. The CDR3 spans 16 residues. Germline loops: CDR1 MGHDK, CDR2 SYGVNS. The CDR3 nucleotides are TGTGCCAGCAGTGCGGGACAGGGAATCTATAATTCACCCCTCCACTTT. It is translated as CASSAGQGIYNSPLHF.

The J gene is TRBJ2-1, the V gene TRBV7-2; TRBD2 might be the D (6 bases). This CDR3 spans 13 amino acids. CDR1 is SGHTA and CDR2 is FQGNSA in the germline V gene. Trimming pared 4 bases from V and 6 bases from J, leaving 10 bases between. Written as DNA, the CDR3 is TGTGCCAGCAGCTACCCGGGAGTCAATGAGCAGTTCTTC. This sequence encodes CASSYPGVNEQFF.

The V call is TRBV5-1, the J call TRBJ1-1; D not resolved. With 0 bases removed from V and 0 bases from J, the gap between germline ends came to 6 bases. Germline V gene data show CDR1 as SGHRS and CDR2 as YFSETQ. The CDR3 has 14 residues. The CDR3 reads CASSLAGMNTEAFF. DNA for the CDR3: TGCGCCAGCAGCTTGGCAGGCATGAACACTGAAGCTTTCTTT.

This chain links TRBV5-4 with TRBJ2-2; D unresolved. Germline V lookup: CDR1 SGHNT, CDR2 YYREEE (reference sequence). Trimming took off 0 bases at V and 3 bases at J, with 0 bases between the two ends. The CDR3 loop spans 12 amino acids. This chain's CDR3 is CASSLDTGELFF. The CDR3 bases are TGTGCCAGCAGCTTGGACACCGGGGAGCTGTTTTTT.

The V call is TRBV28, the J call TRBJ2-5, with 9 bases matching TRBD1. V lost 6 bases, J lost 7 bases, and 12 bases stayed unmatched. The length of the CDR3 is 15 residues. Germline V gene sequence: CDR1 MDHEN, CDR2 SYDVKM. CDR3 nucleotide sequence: TGTGCCAGCAGCCGGGGACAGGGCTTAATAGGGACCCAGTACTTC. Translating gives CASSRGQGLIGTQYF.

CDR3 sequence (DNA): TGTGCCATCAGTGAGTCCCCAGGGGTTCAAGAGACCCAGTACTTC. Protein product: CAISESPGVQETQYF. The rearrangement links TRBV10-3 to TRBJ2-5; D is possibly TRBD1 (6 bases). The CDR3 has 15 residues. CDR1 ENHRY and CDR2 SYGVKD come from the germline V gene. The V end was cut by 0 bases, the J end by 2 bases, with 10 bases between.

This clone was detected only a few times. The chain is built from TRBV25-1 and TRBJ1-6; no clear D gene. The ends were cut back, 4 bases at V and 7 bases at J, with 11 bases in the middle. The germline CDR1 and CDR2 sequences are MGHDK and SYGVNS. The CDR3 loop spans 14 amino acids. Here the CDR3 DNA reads TGTGCCAGCAGTGGGGAAGCGGAGAATTCACCCCTCCACTTT. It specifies CASSGEAENSPLHF.

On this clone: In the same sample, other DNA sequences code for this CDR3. CDR3 DNA: TGCGCCAGCAGCCAAACGGGACAAGAGACCCAGTACTTC. It yields the protein CASSQTGQETQYF. J is TRBJ2-5 and V is TRBV4-3, with D tentatively TRBD2 (5 bases). Trimming cost V 2 bases and J 2 bases, with 6 bases left between them. The CDR3 contains 13 residues. From germline, CDR1 is LGHNA and CDR2 YSLEER.

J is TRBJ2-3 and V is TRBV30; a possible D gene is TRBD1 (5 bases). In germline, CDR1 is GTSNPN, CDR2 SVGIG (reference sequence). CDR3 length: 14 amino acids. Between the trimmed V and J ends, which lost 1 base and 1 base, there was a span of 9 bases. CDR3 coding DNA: TGTGCCTGGAGTGATCAAGGGGGCACAGATACGCAGTATTTT. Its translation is CAWSDQGGTDTQYF.